This T cell receptor beta chain was retrieved from a study of cytomegalovirus exposure and HLA in healthy donors (dated by TCRdb to the late 2010s). Background for the entire study: An earlier analysis of approximately 640 of the donors reported about 250 Gb of sequence data and 117 million unique TCR beta sequences from about 179 million T cells. Roughly 300 gigabases of sequencing data and around 87 million unique TCR sequences were included in an early release covering about 600 HLA-typed donors. Among the roughly 400 genotyped donors, 75% to 90% belonged to the genetic ancestry cluster associated with self-reported Caucasian donors. The study aimed to test whether cataloging public T cell receptors could reveal signatures of past pathogen exposure. The study profiled the T cell repertoires of hundreds of subjects by immunosequencing and related them to cytomegalovirus serostatus. Along with the roughly 700-subject first cohort, a separate validation cohort of around 120 different subjects was used. High-throughput TCR immunosequencing, statistical association of individual TCRs with disease status, and machine learning were combined to predict cytomegalovirus infection status. A later analysis re-examined previously published TCR beta repertoires from roughly 650 donors and added high-resolution HLA genotyping to investigate patterns of TCR occurrence. In the later analysis, no new phenotypic data were used to find candidate immune exposures; instead, reliance was placed on TCR beta sequences and their occurrence across donors. An earlier analysis of some 500 of the donors used high-throughput TCR beta sequencing to judge whether each TCR beta V gene segment behaved as functional or pseudogenic. Donor age, sex, ethnicity and CMV serostatus were compiled alongside the repertoire data. A later genetic analysis took genome-wide SNP genotypes for about 55% of the roughly 670 donors and used that subset as a discovery cohort. Every discovery cohort repertoire had been produced on one sequencing platform. HLA typing covered class I and class II loci at four-digit resolution. The number of donors typed differed by locus, with roughly 620-630 for A, B, C, DRB1 and DQB1, around 500 for DQA1, 600 to 610 for DPA1, and some 440 for DPB1. Four or five DR-DQ haplotypes were handled as single units for association and clustering because linkage in the cohort was strong. Among about 410 genotyped donors of the cohort, an average of approximately 240,000 unique TCR beta nucleotide sequences was sequenced per donor, of which about 19% were non-productive. Overall study results and their limits: According to the authors, the approach could potentially be generalized to other disease states and immunological phenotypes. Because HLA typing was unavailable for some donors at each locus, only the typed subset was used in association tests. Roughly uniform sequencing depth across donors was assumed in presence/absence analyses, although this assumption may not hold. In a later analysis, the rate of TCR association differed among HLA loci, with DRB1 alleles having the most associated TCRs and HLA-C alleles having the fewest. Assigning TCR associations to individual alleles was difficult when HLA alleles, especially DR and DQ, strongly co-occurred. A further reported finding was that TCR beta sequences accurately predicted the HLA-A and HLA-B alleles for most subjects in the first cohort. A later analysis found that most CMV-associated TCR beta chains appeared HLA-restricted, with HLA associations seemingly driven largely by CMV exposure. In a later genetic analysis, fewer N-insertions in productive TCRs were reported among donors in an Asian-associated ancestry cluster than the roughly 710-donor mean. The classifier was reported to diagnose cytomegalovirus status with high specificity and sensitivity in both the original and validation cohorts. In a later analysis, HLA-associated TCR beta chains were found to be more clonally expanded and to have lower generation probabilities than equally common non-associated chains. A few of the identified cytomegalovirus-associated TCR beta chains were confirmed in vitro to be specific for cytomegalovirus antigens. In an earlier analysis of around 600 of the donors, most TCR beta V segments were observed in productive rearrangements about 87% or about 30% of the time, broadly matching IMGT annotations. According to a later analysis, parvovirus B19, influenza, CMV and Epstein-Barr virus appeared linked to several top co-occurrence clusters. Because the 87-base-pair reads could not distinguish some IMGT-functional V segments, including TRBV6-2 and TRBV6-3, those segments were excluded. The study listed approximately 150 TCR beta chains as associated with cytomegalovirus. Because counts were too low, about 17 rarely observed V segments, including chromosome 9 orphons, were excluded from the earlier analysis of fewer than 650 of the donors. Most TCR sequences were seen in very few donors, while some public TCRs were found in many individuals. Specific HLA alleles were associated with 16,951 TCR beta sequences at a false discovery rate of 0.05 in a later analysis. V-gene and J-gene trimming of TCR beta chains was associated with a missense DCLRE1C variant in a later genetic analysis, and the association was replicated in an independent cohort. The cohort was sequenced for TCR beta chains only, and without alpha or paired-chain data the features that could be detected were limited. The sequencing pipeline was judged likely to have produced a cluster of highly shared sequence variants as a technical artifact. Correlated functional status among segregating V segments might be attributable to linkage disequilibrium, but an unknown experimental factor could not be ruled out. The only immune exposure information available for the cohort was CMV serostatus.

The germline V gene sets CDR1 to SGHRS and CDR2 to YFSETQ. V is cut back by 0 bases and J by 1 base, with 4 bases in the junction unmatched. There are 16 amino acids in the CDR3, from cysteine to phenylalanine inclusive. Only the CDR3 part of the read is kept: 48 bases, read in frame from the first base. For this clone: The specificity of this receptor is unknown. No base quality information exists; no much larger clone differs at one position.

In total, approximately 700 healthy bone marrow donors made up the cohort. At the time of sampling, every cohort member was nominally healthy, though immune exposures that went unrecorded were likely present. The donor tested CMV seronegative and was one of the 352 seronegative cohort members. Every donor gave a peripheral blood sample, and the peripheral blood mononuclear cells from that sample were used for TCR beta sequencing. Genomic DNA extraction from the blood cell samples was performed with the Qiagen DNeasy Blood Extraction Kit. Receptor amplification or capture employed the immunoSEQ multiplex PCR assay. The multiplex PCR relied on a mix of 60 forward primers for TCR Vbeta segments and 13 reverse primers for TCR Jbeta segments. A multiplex PCR assay on genomic DNA amplified the CDR3 region of rearranged TCR beta genes. The amplified TCR beta libraries were sequenced on the Illumina HiSeq System as 87-base-pair reads. Per the source publication's procedure: In a later analysis, 70 million to 95 million unique TCR beta chains were counted across the approximately 640 repertoires, and around 11 million of these chains were shared by at least two donors. A nearest-neighbor algorithm error-corrected the raw reads and collapsed the reads into unique sequences, merging closely related sequences to remove PCR and sequencing errors. V, D and J gene segments were assigned by aligning CDR3 sequences to IMGT reference sequences. For a sequence to be retained, a match of at least six nucleotides to both a V gene segment and a J gene segment was required. A rearrangement was called productive if the CDR3 had no stop codons and remained in frame with V and J, and every other rearrangement was called non-productive. CDR3 was defined according to IMGT convention as the region running from the second conserved V-encoded cysteine to the conserved J-encoded phenylalanine. The earlier analysis of about 560 of the donors excluded any sequence lacking an unambiguous match to a single V gene segment. An earlier analysis of some 610 of the donors called V segments functional above 56.7% productive rearrangements and segregating when the between-donor standard deviation exceeded 5%. A statistical classification framework was developed to diagnose cytomegalovirus status using the catalog of TCR beta chain sequences. In a later analysis, TCR nucleotide sequences were compared against IMGT/GENE-DB human TR gene sequences so that V and J genes could be assigned. Using the TCRdist pipeline, a later analysis assigned CDR3 sequences along with most-parsimonious VDJ recombination scenarios. In a later analysis, each TCR beta chain was defined by its CDR3 amino acid sequence together with its V-gene family, and reads lacking a unique V-gene family were excluded. A later analysis removed 592 highly shared, low-generation-probability nucleotide sequences to deal with suspected cross-contamination and a sequencing artifact. In a later analysis, a clonal expansion index was calculated for each public chain from normalized within-repertoire ranks of inferred template counts. Generation probabilities in a later analysis came from a VDJ recombination model fitted to out-of-frame rearrangements, and those results were checked against IGoR. In a later analysis, TCR-TCR, TCR-HLA and TCR-CMV co-occurrence was scored with hypergeometric tests, and a repertoire-size bias correction was applied to TCR pairs. In a later analysis, false discovery rates were estimated by permuting HLA or CMV assignments 20 times. In a later analysis, co-occurring TCRs were grouped using DBSCAN, and TCRdist sequence similarity was added for clustering within HLA-allele-positive subsets. Repertoires with fewer than 30,000 or more than 120,000 public chains were left out of co-occurrence clustering, as were several repertoires with anomalous nucleotide sharing. TCRdb mirrors the immuneACCESS table, restricted to in-frame sequences. Some clones are absent from its copies; in checked studies, under half trace to an unresolved V gene, and the reason for the others is unknown. V and J calls and clone size are given by that table; D and trimming were obtained from the DNA. In this sample the table shows under 150,000 clones, just under 80% of which occur a single time. The ten largest clones take up 1.5% of the sample.

The receptor was isolated from a woman in her late teens or twenties in good health and CMV-seronegative. The chain was built from TRBV5-1 and TRBJ2-1, with 7 bases in between that match TRBD2. Sequencing was performed on PBMCs. The nucleotide sequence is TGCGCCAGCAGCTTGGGGCCTAGCGGATCCTACAATGAGCAGTTCTTC. This encodes CASSLGPSGSYNEQFF.